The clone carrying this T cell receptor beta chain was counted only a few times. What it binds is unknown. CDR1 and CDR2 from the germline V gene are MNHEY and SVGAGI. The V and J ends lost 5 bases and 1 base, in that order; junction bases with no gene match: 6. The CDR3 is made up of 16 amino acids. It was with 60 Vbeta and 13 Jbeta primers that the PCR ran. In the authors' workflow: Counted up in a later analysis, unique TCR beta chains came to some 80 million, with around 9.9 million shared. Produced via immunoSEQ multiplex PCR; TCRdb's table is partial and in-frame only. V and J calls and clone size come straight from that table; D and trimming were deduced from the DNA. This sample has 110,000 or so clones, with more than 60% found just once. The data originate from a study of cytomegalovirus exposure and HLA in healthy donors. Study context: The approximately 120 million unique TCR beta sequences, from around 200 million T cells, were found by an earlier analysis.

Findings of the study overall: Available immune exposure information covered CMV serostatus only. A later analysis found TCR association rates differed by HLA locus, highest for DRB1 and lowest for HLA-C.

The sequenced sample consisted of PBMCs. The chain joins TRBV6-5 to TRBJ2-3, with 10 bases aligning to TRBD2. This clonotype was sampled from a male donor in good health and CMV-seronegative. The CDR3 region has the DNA TGTGCCAGCAGTCACTATAGCGGGAGGCGCACAGATACGCAGTATTTT. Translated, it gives CASSHYSGRRTDTQYF.